Only a few counts were recorded for the clone carrying this TCR beta chain. The sample originates from a study of T-cell memory formation after mild COVID-19. TCRdb reprocessed the 5' RACE reads via MiXCR and lists one record per CDR3 protein. The data show about 620,000 distinct CDR3 sequences, approximately 19% seen once. The sequenced material came from PBMCs or a T cell subset sorted from them (not recorded which). This TCR came from an adult woman who had mild COVID-19 (a few samples of this study predate the infection). Cell type and time point are not known.

The CDR3 DNA follows: TGTGCCAGCAGCTTAGTCGCGAACACCGGGGAGCTGTTTTTT. This encodes CASSLVANTGELFF. The chain combines TRBV7-2 with TRBJ2-2; unclear D gene. The V gene lost 1 base and the J gene lost 0 bases, with 3 bases spanning the gap. Germline CDR1 and CDR2: SGHTA and FQGNSA. The CDR3 spans 14 residues.